The present TCR beta chain was sequenced within a study of T cells of healthy individuals. This clonotype was observed a few times. From the 5' RACE reads, TCRdb called clonotypes with MiXCR, one entry per CDR3 protein. The sample shows 90,000 to 100,000 distinct CDR3 sequences, under 20% of them seen only once. The CDR3 length is 14 residues. Germline CDR1 is SGHTA and CDR2 is FQGNSA. The V end lost 2 bases, the J end lost 5 bases, and 12 bases lay between the germline ends. This clonotype was sampled from a human donor in good health. The rearrangement uses TRBV7-2 and TRBJ1-1; tentatively, D is TRBD1 (6 bases). Here the CDR3 reads CASSLSGGLTEAFF. CDR3 DNA: TGTGCCAGCAGCTTAAGTGGGGGCTTGACTGAAGCTTTCTTT.